This T cell receptor beta chain was sequenced during a study of blood T cell repertoires in COVID-19. Trimming removed 6 bases from V and 4 bases from J; junction bases left unmatched: 7. CDR1 is KGHSH and CDR2 is LQKENI in the germline V gene. The CDR3 contains 15 residues. Participants spanned ages 18 to 89 years and resided in 24 US areas. Participants were placed into cohorts based on the clinical history they reported. Exposed participants encountered a COVID-19 case during the 2 weeks preceding study entry. How the authors handled the data: Estimated nucleated cell counts came from reference gene primer amplification. Assay used: immunoSEQ multiplex PCR; TCRdb lists only in-frame clones, some missing. The V and J calls and clone size come from that table; D and trimming were worked out from the DNA. The sample holds about 250,000 clones; approximately 85% are singletons and the top ten take about 6.2%.

Sequencing input: PBMCs or T cells enriched from blood (not recorded which). This receptor was identified in a woman in her forties or fifties who had been exposed to COVID-19. The chain links TRBV18 to TRBJ2-1; 9 bases match TRBD1. CDR3 DNA: TGTGCCAGCTCCCAATCCGGGACAGGGTACAATGAGCAGTTCTTC. This translates into CASSQSGTGYNEQFF.